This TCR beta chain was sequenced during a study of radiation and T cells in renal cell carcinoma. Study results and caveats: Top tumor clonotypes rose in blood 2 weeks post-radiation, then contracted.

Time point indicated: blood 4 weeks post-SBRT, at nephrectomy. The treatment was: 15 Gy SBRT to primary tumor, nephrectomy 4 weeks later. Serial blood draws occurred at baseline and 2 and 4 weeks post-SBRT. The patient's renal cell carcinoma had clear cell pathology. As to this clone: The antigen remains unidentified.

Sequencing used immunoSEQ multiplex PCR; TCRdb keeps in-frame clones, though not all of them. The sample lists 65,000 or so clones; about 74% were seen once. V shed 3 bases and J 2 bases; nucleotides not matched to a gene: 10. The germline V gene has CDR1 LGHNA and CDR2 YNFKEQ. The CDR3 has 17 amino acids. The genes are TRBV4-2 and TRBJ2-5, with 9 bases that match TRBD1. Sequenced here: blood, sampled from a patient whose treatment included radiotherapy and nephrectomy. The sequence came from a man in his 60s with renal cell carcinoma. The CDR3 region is CASSQTGTGRKQETQYF. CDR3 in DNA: TGTGCCAGCAGCCAGACCGGGACAGGGCGCAAACAAGAGACCCAGTACTTC.